The 10 T cell receptor beta chains below all came from one sample that was sequenced in a study of blood T cell repertoires in COVID-19. Assay used: immunoSEQ multiplex PCR; TCRdb lists only in-frame clones, some missing. The data contain 150,000 to 200,000 clones, about 87% of them singletons. Input material: peripheral blood. Every receptor here comes from a woman older than 75 with COVID-19, enrolled during active disease.

The chain links TRBV15 to TRBJ2-3; perhaps TRBD1 as D (5 bases). The CDR3 is 17 amino acids. The germline V gene has CDR1 LNHNV and CDR2 YYDKDF (reference sequence). V was pared by 4 bases and J by 6 bases, with 23 bases between. Written as DNA, the CDR3 is TGTGCCACCAGCACCAGGGCTCCGGGCCACCAAGGGGATACGCAGTATTTT. Translating gives CATSTRAPGHQGDTQYF. The full variable domain, completed using reference TRBV15 and TRBJ2-3, is DAMVIQNPRYQVTQFGKPVTLSCSQTLNHNVMYWYQQKSSQAPKLLFHYYDKDFNNEADTPDNFQSRRPNTSFCFLDIRSPGLGDTAMYLCATSTRAPGHQGDTQYFGPGTRLTVL.

The chain combines TRBV7-2 with TRBJ1-2, with D perhaps TRBD1 (6 bases). This CDR3 has 14 residues. CDR1 and CDR2 (germline): SGHTA, FQGNSA. V dropped 6 bases and J dropped 8 bases, with 19 bases sitting between them. CDR3 DNA: TGTGCCAGCAGTTACTTGCGAACAGGGAAGGGCTACACCTTC. This encodes CASSYLRTGKGYTF.

The rearrangement links TRBV4-3 to TRBJ1-2; D gene uncertain. Germline V lookup: CDR1 LGHNA, CDR2 YSLEER. The V end was cut by 3 bases, the J end by 7 bases, with 9 bases between. CDR3 length: 12 amino acids. The CDR3 reads CASSQGDIGYTF. CDR3 DNA: TGCGCCAGCAGCCAGGGTGACATTGGCTACACCTTC.

The chain combines TRBV4-2 with TRBJ2-5; 7 bases line up with TRBD1. Germline V CDR1 and CDR2: LGHNA, YNFKEQ. This CDR3 comprises 15 residues. V was clipped by 1 base and J by 4 bases; unmatched bases: 6. CDR3 bases: TGTGCCAGCAGCCAAGGAGGGGGCGCCCTAGAGACCCAGTACTTC. As protein: CASSQGGGALETQYF.

The chain combines TRBV4-3 with TRBJ1-5; unclear D gene. This CDR3 has 15 residues. The germline CDR1 and CDR2 sequences are LGHNA and YSLEER. The ends were cut back, 0 bases at V and 6 bases at J, with 12 bases in the middle. CDR3 residues: CASSQEAGAGQPQHF. The DNA of the CDR3 is TGCGCCAGCAGCCAAGAGGCAGGCGCCGGTCAGCCCCAGCATTTT.

The rearrangement joins TRBV6-4 to TRBJ1-2; D remains unclear. The CDR3 runs 14 residues. Germline CDR1 MRHNA, CDR2 SNTAGT. V was clipped by 0 bases and J by 2 bases, with 7 bases between them. The CDR3 sequence is CASSDSAGNYGYTF. The DNA for the CDR3 is TGTGCCAGCAGTGACTCGGCGGGGAACTATGGCTACACCTTC.

The chain has TRBV5-1 and TRBJ1-1, with 11 bases fitting TRBD1. V was pared by 0 bases and J by 2 bases, with 3 bases of the junction left unmatched. Per the germline V gene, CDR1 is SGHRS and CDR2 is YFSETQ. The CDR3 consists of 16 residues. CDR3 sequence (DNA): TGCGCCAGCAGCTTGGCGAGGACAGGGGGCAACACTGAAGCTTTCTTT. It codes for CASSLARTGGNTEAFF.

A note on this clone: Distinct nucleotide sequences in the sample also encode this CDR3. This rearrangement joins TRBV11-2 to TRBJ2-1, with 8 bases aligning to TRBD2. Germline CDR1 and CDR2: SGHAT and FQNNGV. There are 15 residues in the CDR3. V lost 2 bases to trimming and J lost 0 bases; unmatched junction nucleotides: 0. The CDR3 sequence: CASSLTSGSYNEQFF. Here the CDR3 DNA reads TGTGCCAGCAGCTTAACTAGCGGCTCCTACAATGAGCAGTTCTTC.

This chain joins TRBV5-1 and TRBJ1-2, with D possibly TRBD1 on 6 matching bases. V shed 4 bases and J shed 7 bases, with 11 bases lying between them. The CDR3 totals 12 residues. Germline CDR1 SGHRS, CDR2 YFSETQ. The CDR3 nucleotides are TGCGCCAGCAGCCCCGACAGGATTGGCTACACCTTC. The encoded protein is CASSPDRIGYTF.

The rearrangement links TRBV5-6 to TRBJ1-3; D possibly corresponds to TRBD1 (6 bases). This CDR3 spans 15 amino acids. The ends were cut back, 2 bases at V and 2 bases at J, with 11 bases in the middle. Per the germline V gene, CDR1 is SGHDT and CDR2 is YYEEEE. The CDR3 protein is CASSFLQGTGNTIYF. For the CDR3, the DNA is TGTGCCAGCAGCTTTCTACAGGGAACTGGAAACACCATATATTTT.